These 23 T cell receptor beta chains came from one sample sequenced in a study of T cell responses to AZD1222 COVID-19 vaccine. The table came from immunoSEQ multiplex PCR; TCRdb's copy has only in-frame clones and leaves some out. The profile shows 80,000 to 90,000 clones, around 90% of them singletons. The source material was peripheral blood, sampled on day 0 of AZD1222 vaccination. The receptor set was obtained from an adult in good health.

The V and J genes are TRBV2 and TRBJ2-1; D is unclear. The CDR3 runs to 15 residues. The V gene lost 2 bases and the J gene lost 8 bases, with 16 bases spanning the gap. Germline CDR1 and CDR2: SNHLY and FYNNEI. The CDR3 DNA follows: TGTGCCAGCAGTGAACGCCGAGACTCAATCCATGAGCAGTTCTTC. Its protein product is CASSERRDSIHEQFF.

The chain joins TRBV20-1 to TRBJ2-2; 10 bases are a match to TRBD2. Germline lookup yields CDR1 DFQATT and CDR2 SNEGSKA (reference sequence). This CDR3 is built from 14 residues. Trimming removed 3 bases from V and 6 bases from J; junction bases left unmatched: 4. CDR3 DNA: TGCAGTGCTAGTCTAGCGGGAGTCGCCGGGGAGCTGTTTTTT. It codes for CSASLAGVAGELFF.

CDR3 protein: CATRLGQGALSEQFF. Here the CDR3 DNA reads TGTGCCACAAGGTTAGGGCAGGGGGCGCTCAGTGAGCAGTTCTTC. The chain links TRBV2 to TRBJ2-1; 8 bases agree with TRBD1. There are 15 residues in the CDR3. Unmatched junction bases numbered 17, after V lost 10 bases and J lost 9 bases. Per germline, CDR1 SNHLY and CDR2 FYNNEI.

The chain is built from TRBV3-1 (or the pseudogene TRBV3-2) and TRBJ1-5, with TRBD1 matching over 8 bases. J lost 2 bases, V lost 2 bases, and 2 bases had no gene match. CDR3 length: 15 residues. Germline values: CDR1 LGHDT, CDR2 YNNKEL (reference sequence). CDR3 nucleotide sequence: TGTGCCAGCAGCCAAATGGGACAGGGCAATCAGCCCCAGCATTTT. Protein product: CASSQMGQGNQPQHF.

This CDR3 is CASSLASGSSYNSPLHF. CDR3 in DNA: TGTGCCAGCAGCTTAGCCTCGGGGAGCTCCTATAATTCACCCCTCCACTTT. The chain is built from TRBV7-9 and TRBJ1-6; D is unresolved. The CDR3 loop spans 17 amino acids. The V and J ends lost 0 bases and 0 bases respectively, with 9 bases between them. Per the germline V gene, CDR1 is SEHNR and CDR2 is FQNEAQ (reference sequence).

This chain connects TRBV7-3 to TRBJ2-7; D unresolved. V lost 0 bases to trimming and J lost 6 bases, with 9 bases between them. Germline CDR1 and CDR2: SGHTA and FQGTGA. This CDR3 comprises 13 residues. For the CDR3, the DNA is TGTGCCAGCAGCTTAACGTCGGGTGGCGAGCAGTACTTC. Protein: CASSLTSGGEQYF. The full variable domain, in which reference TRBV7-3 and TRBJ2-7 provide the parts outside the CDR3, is GAGVSQTPSNKVTEKGKYVELRCDPISGHTALYWYRQSLGQGPEFLIYFQGTGAADDSGLPNDRFFAVRPEGSVSTLKIQRTERGDSAVYLCASSLTSGGEQYFGPGTRLTVT.

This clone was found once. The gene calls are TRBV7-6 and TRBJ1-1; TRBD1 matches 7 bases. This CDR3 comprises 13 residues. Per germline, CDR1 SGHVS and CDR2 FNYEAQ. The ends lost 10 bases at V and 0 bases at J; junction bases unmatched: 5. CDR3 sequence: CATRGGMNTEAFF. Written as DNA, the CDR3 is TGTGCCACCAGGGGGGGGATGAACACTGAAGCTTTCTTT.

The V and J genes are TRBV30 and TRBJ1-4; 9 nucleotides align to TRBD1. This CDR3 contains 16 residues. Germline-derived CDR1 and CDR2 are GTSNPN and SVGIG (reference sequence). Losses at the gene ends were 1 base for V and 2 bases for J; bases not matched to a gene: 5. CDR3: CAWSGDRESTNEKLFF. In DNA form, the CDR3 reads TGTGCCTGGAGTGGGGACAGGGAGTCGACTAATGAAAAACTGTTTTTT.

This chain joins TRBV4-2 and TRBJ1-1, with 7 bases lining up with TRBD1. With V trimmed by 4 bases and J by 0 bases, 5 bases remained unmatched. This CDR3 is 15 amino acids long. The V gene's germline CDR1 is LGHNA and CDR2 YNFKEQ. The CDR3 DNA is TGTGCCAGCAGCCCTGAGGGACAGATGAACACTGAAGCTTTCTTT. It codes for CASSPEGQMNTEAFF.

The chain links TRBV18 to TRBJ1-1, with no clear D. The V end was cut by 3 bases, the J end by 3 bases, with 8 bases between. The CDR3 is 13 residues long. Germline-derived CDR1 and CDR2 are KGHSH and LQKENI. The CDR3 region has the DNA TGTGCCAGCTCACCTGGGGTAGACACTGAAGCTTTCTTT. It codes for CASSPGVDTEAFF.

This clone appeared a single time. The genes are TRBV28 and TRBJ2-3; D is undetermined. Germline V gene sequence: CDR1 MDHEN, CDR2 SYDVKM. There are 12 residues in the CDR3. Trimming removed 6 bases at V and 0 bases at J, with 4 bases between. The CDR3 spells CASRESTDTQYF. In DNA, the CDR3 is TGTGCCAGCAGAGAGAGCACAGATACGCAGTATTTT.

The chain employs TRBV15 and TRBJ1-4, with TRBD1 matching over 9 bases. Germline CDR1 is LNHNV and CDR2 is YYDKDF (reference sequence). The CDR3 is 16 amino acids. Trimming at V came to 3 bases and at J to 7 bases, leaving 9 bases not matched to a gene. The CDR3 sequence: CATSSDRDRAPEKLFF. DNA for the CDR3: TGTGCCACCAGCAGTGACAGGGACAGGGCCCCTGAAAAACTGTTTTTT. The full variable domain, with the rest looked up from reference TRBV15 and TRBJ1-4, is DAMVIQNPRYQVTQFGKPVTLSCSQTLNHNVMYWYQQKSSQAPKLLFHYYDKDFNNEADTPDNFQSRRPNTSFCFLDIRSPGLGDTAMYLCATSSDRDRAPEKLFFGSGTQLSVL.

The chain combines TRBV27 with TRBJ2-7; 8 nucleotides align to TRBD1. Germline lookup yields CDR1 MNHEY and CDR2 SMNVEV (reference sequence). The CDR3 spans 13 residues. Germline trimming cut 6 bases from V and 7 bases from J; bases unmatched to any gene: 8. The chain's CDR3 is CASSIGTGREQYF. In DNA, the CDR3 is TGTGCCAGCAGCATCGGGACAGGACGTGAGCAGTACTTC.

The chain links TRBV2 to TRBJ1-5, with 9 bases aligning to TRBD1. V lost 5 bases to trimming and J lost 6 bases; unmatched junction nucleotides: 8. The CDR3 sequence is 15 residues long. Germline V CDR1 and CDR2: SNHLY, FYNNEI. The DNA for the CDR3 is TGTGCCAGCAGTCGAAGTACAGGGGGCGGTCAGCCCCAGCATTTT. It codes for CASSRSTGGGQPQHF.

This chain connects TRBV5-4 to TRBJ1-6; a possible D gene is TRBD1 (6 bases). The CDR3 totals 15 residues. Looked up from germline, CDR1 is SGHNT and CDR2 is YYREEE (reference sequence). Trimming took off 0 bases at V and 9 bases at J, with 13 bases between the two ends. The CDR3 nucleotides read TGTGCCAGCAGCTTGGAACAGGGCGTGAGTTCACCCCTCCACTTT. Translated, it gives CASSLEQGVSSPLHF.

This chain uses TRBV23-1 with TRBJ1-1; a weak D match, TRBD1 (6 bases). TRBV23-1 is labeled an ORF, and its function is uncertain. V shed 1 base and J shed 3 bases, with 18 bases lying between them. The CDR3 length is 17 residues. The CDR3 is CASSQFFETGLDTEAFF. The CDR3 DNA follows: TGCGCCAGCAGTCAATTTTTCGAGACAGGCTTGGACACTGAAGCTTTCTTT.

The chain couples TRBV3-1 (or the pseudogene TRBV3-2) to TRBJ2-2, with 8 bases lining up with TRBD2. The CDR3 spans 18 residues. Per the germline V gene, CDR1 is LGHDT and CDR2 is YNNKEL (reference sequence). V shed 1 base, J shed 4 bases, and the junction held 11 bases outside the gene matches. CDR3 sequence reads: CASSQGGLRGGSTGELFF. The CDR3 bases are TGTGCCAGCAGCCAAGGAGGTTTACGGGGGGGAAGCACCGGGGAGCTGTTTTTT.

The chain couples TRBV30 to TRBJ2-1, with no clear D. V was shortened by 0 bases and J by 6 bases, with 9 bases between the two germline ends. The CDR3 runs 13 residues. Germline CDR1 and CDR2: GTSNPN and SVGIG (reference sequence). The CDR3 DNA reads TGTGCCTGGAGTGTACCCCCTTCCAATGAGCAGTTCTTC. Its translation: CAWSVPPSNEQFF.

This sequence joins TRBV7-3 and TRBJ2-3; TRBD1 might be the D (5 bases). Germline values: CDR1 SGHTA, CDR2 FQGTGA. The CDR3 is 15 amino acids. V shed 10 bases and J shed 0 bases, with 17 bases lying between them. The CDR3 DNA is TGTGCCACCTCAAGGGGCCCGGCGAGCACAGATACGCAGTATTTT. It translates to CATSRGPASTDTQYF.

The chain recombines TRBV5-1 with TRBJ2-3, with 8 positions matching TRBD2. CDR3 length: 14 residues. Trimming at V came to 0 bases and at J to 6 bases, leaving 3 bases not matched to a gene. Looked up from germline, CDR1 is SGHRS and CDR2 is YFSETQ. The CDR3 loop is CASSLVAGGDTQYF. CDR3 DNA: TGCGCCAGCAGCTTGGTTGCGGGAGGTGATACGCAGTATTTT.

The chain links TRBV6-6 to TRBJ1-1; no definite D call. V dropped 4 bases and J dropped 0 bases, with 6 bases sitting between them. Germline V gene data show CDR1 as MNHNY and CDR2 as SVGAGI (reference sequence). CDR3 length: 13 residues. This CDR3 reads CASSFSLNTEAFF. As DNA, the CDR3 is TGTGCCAGCAGTTTCTCACTGAACACTGAAGCTTTCTTT.

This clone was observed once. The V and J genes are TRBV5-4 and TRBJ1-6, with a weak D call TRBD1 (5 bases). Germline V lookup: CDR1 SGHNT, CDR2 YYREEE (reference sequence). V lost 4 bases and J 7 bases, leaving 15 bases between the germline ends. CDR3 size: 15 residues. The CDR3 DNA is TGTGCCAGCAGCCCCCATCCCGGGGCCAATTCACCCCTCCACTTT. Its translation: CASSPHPGANSPLHF.

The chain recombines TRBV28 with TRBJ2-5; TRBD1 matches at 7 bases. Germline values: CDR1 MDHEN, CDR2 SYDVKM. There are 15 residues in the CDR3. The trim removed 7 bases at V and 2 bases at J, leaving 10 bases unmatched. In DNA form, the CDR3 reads TGTGCCAGCACGAACCCCGGGACAGCGCAAGAGACCCAGTACTTC. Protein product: CASTNPGTAQETQYF.